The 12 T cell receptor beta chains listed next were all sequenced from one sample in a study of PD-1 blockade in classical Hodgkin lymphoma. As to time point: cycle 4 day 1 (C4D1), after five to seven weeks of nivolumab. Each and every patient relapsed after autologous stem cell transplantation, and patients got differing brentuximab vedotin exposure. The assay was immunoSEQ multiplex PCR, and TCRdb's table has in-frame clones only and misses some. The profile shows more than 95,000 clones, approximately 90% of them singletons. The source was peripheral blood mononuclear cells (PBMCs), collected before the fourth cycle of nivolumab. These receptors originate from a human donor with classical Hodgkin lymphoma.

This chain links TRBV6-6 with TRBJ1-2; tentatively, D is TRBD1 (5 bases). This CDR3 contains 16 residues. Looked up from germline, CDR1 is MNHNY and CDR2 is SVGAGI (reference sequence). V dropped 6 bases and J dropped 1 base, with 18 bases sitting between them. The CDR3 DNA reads TGTGCCAGCAGCCTTCGGGACGGTACTCGTAACTATGGCTACACCTTC. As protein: CASSLRDGTRNYGYTF.

CDR3 in DNA: TGTGCCAGTAGTATAGGGACTAGGAGCGACAATGAGCAGTTCTTC. Its protein is CASSIGTRSDNEQFF. The chain is built from TRBV19 and TRBJ2-1; TRBD2 matches at 7 bases. CDR3 size: 15 residues. Germline V gene data show CDR1 as LNHDA and CDR2 as SQIVND (reference sequence). Losses at the gene ends were 1 base for V and 5 bases for J; bases not matched to a gene: 5.

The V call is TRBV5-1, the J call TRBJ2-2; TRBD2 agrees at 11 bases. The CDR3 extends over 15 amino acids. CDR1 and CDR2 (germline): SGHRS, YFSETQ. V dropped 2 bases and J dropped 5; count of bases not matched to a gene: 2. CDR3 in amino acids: CASSLLAGATGELFF. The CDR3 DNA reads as TGCGCCAGCAGCTTACTAGCGGGAGCGACCGGGGAGCTGTTTTTT.

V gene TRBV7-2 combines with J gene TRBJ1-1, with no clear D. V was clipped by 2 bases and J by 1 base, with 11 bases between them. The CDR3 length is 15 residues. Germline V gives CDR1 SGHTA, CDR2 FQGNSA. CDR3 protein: CASSLYDVRNTEAFF. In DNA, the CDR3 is TGTGCCAGCAGCTTATACGACGTGAGGAACACTGAAGCTTTCTTT.

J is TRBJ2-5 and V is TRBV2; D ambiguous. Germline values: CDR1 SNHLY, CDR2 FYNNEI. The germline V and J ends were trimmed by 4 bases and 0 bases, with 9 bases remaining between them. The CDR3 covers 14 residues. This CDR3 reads CASSGKANQETQYF. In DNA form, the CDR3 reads TGTGCCAGCAGTGGTAAGGCCAACCAAGAGACCCAGTACTTC.

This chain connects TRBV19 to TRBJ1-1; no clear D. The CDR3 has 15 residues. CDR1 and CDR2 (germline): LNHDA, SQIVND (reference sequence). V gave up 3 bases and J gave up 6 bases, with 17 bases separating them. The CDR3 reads CASSIPRKYEAEAFF. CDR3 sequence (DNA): TGTGCCAGTAGTATTCCGAGAAAGTACGAGGCTGAAGCTTTCTTT.

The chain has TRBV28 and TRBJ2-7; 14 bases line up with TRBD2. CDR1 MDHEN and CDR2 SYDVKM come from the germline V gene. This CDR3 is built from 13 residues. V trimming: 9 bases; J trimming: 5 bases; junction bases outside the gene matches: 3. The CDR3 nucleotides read TGTGCCAGTCGACTAGCGGGAGGGCACGAGCAGTACTTC. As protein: CASRLAGGHEQYF.

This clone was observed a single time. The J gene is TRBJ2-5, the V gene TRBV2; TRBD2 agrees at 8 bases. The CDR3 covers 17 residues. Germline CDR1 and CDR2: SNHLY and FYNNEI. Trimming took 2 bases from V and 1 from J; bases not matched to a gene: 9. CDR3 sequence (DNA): TGTGCCAGCAGTGAATTGGGACTAGGTCCGGTCCAAGAGACCCAGTACTTC. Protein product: CASSELGLGPVQETQYF.

The CDR3 bases are TGCAGCGAGAGCAATGAGCAGTTCTTC. Its translation is CSESNEQFF. J is TRBJ2-1 and V is TRBV29-1, with unresolved D. The CDR3 runs 9 residues. CDR1 is SQVTM, CDR2 ANQGSEA, per germline. Between the trimmed V and J ends, which lost 7 bases and 6 bases, there was a span of 4 bases.

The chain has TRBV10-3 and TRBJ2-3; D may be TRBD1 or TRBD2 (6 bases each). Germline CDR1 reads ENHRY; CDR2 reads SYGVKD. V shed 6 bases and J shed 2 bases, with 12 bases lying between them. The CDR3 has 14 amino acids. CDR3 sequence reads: CAIRDGGSTDTQYF. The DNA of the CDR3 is TGTGCCATCAGGGACGGGGGCTCCACAGATACGCAGTATTTT.

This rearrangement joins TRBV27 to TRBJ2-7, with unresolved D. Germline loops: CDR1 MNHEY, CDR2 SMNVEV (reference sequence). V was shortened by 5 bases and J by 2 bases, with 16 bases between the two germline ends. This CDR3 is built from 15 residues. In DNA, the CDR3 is TGTGCCAGCAGTCCGGAAGTGACACCGACCTACGAGCAGTACTTC. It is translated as CASSPEVTPTYEQYF.

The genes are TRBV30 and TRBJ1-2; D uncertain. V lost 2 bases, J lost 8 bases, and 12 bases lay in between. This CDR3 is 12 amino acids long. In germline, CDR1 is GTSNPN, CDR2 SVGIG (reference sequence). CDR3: CAWSIIPGGYTF. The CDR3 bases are TGTGCCTGGAGTATAATACCAGGCGGCTACACCTTC.